The clone carrying this T cell receptor (beta chain) was recorded at least ten times. As yet, its antigen is unknown. In the original analysis: Differences in CDR3 between clinicopathological groups were drawn on to build a classifier intended to discriminate distant-metastatic papillary thyroid cancer patients. MiXCR was used by TCRdb to re-call the PCR reads. The V and J calls were determined by TCRdb, not by the authors. The repertoire holds approximately 31,000 clones, roughly 19% seen once, with 22% in the top ten. The sample belongs to a study of metastatic and nonmetastatic thyroid tumors. Study-wide results and limits: Compared with benign nodules, malignant thyroid tumors were reported to have significantly higher TCR beta diversity in both blood and tumor.

Patients underwent thyroid surgery, and none had received any treatment before it. The sample comprised blood. The TCR comes from a female donor with papillary thyroid cancer or a benign thyroid nodule (not recorded which). Some clones in this sample may be carry-over from other donors' samples.

CDR3 coding DNA: TGTGCCAGCAGTGCCTCTGGAATGTGGAACATTCAGTACTTC. It codes for CASSASGMWNIQYF. J is TRBJ2-4 and V is TRBV6-2 or TRBV6-3; the D is unclear. The germline gives CDR1 MNHEY, CDR2 SVGEGT. This CDR3 spans 14 amino acids. V was shortened by 5 bases and J by 7 bases, with 15 bases between the two germline ends.